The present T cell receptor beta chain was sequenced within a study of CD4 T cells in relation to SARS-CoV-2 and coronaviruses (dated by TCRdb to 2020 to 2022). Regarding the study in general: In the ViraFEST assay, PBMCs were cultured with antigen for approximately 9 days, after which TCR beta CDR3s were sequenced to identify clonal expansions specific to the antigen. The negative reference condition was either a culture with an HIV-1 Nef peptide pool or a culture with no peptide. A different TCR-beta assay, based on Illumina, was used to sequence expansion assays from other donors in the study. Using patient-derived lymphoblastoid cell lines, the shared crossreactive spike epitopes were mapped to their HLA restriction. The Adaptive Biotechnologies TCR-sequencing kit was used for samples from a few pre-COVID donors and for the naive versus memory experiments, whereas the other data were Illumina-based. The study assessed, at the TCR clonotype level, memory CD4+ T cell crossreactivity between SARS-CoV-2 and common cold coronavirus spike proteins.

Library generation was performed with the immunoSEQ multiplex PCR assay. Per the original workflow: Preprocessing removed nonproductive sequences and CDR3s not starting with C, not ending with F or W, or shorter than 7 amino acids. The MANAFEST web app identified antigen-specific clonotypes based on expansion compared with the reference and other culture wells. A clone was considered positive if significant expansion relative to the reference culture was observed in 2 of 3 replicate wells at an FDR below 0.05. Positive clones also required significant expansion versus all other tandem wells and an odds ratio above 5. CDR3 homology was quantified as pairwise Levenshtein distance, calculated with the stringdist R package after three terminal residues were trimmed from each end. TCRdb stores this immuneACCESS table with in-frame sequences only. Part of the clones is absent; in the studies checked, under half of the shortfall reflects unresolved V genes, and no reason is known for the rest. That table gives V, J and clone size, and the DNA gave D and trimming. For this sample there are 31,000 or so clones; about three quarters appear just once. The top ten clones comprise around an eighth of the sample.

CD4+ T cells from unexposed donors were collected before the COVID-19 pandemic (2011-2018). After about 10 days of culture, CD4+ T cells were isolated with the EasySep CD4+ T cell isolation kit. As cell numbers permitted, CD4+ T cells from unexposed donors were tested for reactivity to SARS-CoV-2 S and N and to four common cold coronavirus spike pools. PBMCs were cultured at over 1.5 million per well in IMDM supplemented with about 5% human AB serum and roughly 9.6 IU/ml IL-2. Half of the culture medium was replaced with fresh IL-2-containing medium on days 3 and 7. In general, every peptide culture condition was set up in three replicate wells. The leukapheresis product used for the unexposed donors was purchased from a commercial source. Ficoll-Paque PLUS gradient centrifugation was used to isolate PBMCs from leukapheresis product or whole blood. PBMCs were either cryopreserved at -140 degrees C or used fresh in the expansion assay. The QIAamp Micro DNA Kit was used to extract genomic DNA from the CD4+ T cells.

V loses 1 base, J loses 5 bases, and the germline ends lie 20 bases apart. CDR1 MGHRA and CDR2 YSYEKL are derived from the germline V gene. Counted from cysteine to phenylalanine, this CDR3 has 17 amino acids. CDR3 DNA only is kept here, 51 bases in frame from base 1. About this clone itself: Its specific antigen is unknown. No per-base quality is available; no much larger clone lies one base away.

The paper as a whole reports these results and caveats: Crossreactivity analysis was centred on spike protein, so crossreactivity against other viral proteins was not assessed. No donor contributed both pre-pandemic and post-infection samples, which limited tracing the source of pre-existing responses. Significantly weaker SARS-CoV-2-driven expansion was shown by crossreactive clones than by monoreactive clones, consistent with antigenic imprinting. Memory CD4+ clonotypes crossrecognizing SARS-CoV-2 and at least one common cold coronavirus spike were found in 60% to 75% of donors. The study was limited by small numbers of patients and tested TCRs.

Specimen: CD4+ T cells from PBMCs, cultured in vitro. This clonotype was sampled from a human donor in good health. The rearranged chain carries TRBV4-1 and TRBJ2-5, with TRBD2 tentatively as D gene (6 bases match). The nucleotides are TGCGCCAGCAGCCAAGTCACCCTCCTGCGGGGTAAGGAGACCCAGTACTTC. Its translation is CASSQVTLLRGKETQYF.